The next 17 T cell receptor beta chains were all read from a single sample in a study of a mutant IDH1 vaccine in newly diagnosed glioma. Described time point: week 23, last vaccination. Vaccinated patients received 300 ug of mutant IDH1 20-mer peptide per dose, with topical imiquimod. Clones were read by immunoSEQ multiplex PCR, and TCRdb kept only the in-frame ones, dropping some. The sample shows roughly 60,000 clones, 85% of them seen only once. These receptors are not linked to any known antigen. The sample here was PBMCs, taken from a glioma patient whose treatment included an IDH1 peptide vaccine. Receptor source: a young man with glioma.

The CDR3 bases are TGTGCCAGCTCACTGAGAATAAGAGTTGGTGAAAAACTGTTTTTT. It codes for CASSLRIRVGEKLFF. The chain joins TRBV18 to TRBJ1-4; no firm D call. The V end was cut by 4 bases, the J end by 7 bases, with 16 bases between. CDR1 is KGHSH, CDR2 LQKENI, per germline. The CDR3 spans 15 residues.

The chain employs TRBV5-1 and TRBJ2-1, with D possibly matching TRBD2 (6 bases). Germline-derived CDR1 and CDR2 are SGHRS and YFSETQ. The CDR3 has 15 amino acids. V was pared by 2 bases and J by 1 base, with 10 bases between. As DNA, the CDR3 is TGCGCCAGCAGCTTCCATAGCGGATCCTACAATGAGCAGTTCTTC. Its translation: CASSFHSGSYNEQFF.

This clone was found a few times. The V gene is TRBV7-2, the J gene TRBJ1-6; the D gene is possibly TRBD1 (5 bases). V was pared by 2 bases and J by 7 bases, with 12 bases between. The CDR3 length is 15 residues. Germline V CDR1 and CDR2: SGHTA, FQGNSA. CDR3 DNA: TGTGCCAGCAGCTTATCGGGAGGGGTCAATTCACCCCTCCACTTT. Its protein product is CASSLSGGVNSPLHF.

For the CDR3, the DNA is TGCGCCAGCAGCCAAGTAGGGGGCGCATTTCTTATTGGTGGGGCCAACGTCCTGACTTTC. This codes for CASSQVGGAFLIGGANVLTF. V gene TRBV4-1 combines with J gene TRBJ2-6, with 7 bases identical to TRBD1. The CDR3 totals 20 residues. Unmatched junction bases numbered 15, after V lost 1 base and J lost 3 bases. CDR1 is MGHRA and CDR2 is YSYEKL in the germline V gene.

The V gene is TRBV15, the J gene TRBJ2-3, with 9 positions matching TRBD2. Germline CDR1 reads LNHNV; CDR2 reads YYDKDF (reference sequence). Trimming took 0 bases from V and 6 from J; bases not matched to a gene: 7. CDR3 length equals 16 residues. The CDR3 DNA sequence: TGTGCCACCAGCAGAGATCGCGGGGGGGCACTGGATACGCAGTATTTT. Protein: CATSRDRGGALDTQYF.

This clone was seen more than once but under ten times. In DNA form, the CDR3 reads TGTGCCAGCAGGCAACAGGGGGCGAACACTGAAGCTTTCTTT. Protein product: CASRQQGANTEAFF. The V gene is TRBV6-1, the J gene TRBJ1-1; TRBD1 matches at 9 bases. This CDR3 is built from 14 residues. From germline, CDR1 is MNHNS and CDR2 SASEGT. The V and J ends lost 6 bases and 1 base, in that order; junction bases with no gene match: 3.

The J gene is TRBJ2-2, the V gene TRBV5-1; D gene uncertain. The CDR3 loop spans 14 amino acids. CDR1 and CDR2 (germline): SGHRS, YFSETQ. V shed 0 bases and J shed 7 bases, with 10 bases lying between them. The CDR3 bases are TGCGCCAGCAGCTTGGGAAGGAGCAGCGGGGAGCTGTTTTTT. Encoded protein: CASSLGRSSGELFF.

CDR3 in amino acids: CASSPFRESGAANYGYTF. The CDR3 nucleotides read TGTGCCAGCAGCCCATTTAGGGAATCGGGGGCCGCTAACTATGGCTACACCTTC. This rearrangement joins TRBV5-5 to TRBJ1-2, with D perhaps matching TRBD1 (6 bases). The CDR3 is 18 residues long. Trimming left V 4 bases short and J 0 bases short, with 22 bases between. CDR1 is SGHKS, CDR2 YYEKEE, per germline (reference sequence).

V is TRBV18 and J is TRBJ2-6; tentative D call: TRBD1 (5 bases). Germline V gene sequence: CDR1 KGHSH, CDR2 LQKENI. V was clipped by 5 bases and J by 3 bases, with 20 bases between them. The length of the CDR3 is 18 residues. The DNA for the CDR3 is TGTGCCAGCTCATCAGTTGGTAGGGGCCTTGGTGGGGCCAACGTCCTGACTTTC. Its translation is CASSSVGRGLGGANVLTF.

This sequence joins TRBV27 and TRBJ2-5; TRBD1 agrees at 8 bases. CDR3 length: 14 residues. V was pared by 5 bases and J by 5 bases, with 7 bases of the junction left unmatched. Germline CDR1 reads MNHEY; CDR2 reads SMNVEV (reference sequence). CDR3 amino acids: CASSRTTGAETQYF. CDR3 nucleotide sequence: TGTGCCAGCAGTAGGACGACAGGGGCCGAGACCCAGTACTTC.

The CDR3 region is CASSYMTGGESEAFF. In DNA, the CDR3 is TGTGCCAGCAGTTATATGACAGGGGGCGAATCTGAAGCTTTCTTT. The V gene is TRBV6-6, the J gene TRBJ1-1; 10 bases fit TRBD1. V shed 3 bases, J shed 6 bases, and the junction held 7 bases outside the gene matches. The CDR3 contains 15 residues. Germline V gives CDR1 MNHNY, CDR2 SVGAGI (reference sequence).

The V and J genes are TRBV11-2 and TRBJ2-7; the D gene is possibly TRBD1 (6 bases). Trimming stripped 2 bases from V and 5 bases from J, with 16 bases between. This CDR3 has 15 amino acids. From germline, CDR1 is SGHAT and CDR2 FQNNGV. The CDR3 loop reads CASSLRHRDKDEQYF. Written as DNA, the CDR3 is TGTGCCAGCAGCTTAAGGCATCGGGACAAGGACGAGCAGTACTTC. The full variable domain, rest sourced from reference TRBV11-2 and TRBJ2-7, is EAGVAQSPRYKIIEKRQSVAFWCNPISGHATLYWYQQILGQGPKLLIQFQNNGVVDDSQLPKDRFSAERLKGVDSTLKIQPAKLEDSAVYLCASSLRHRDKDEQYFGPGTRLTVT.

The V and J genes are TRBV21-1 and TRBJ1-2; TRBD1 is taken as the D call from the table, unchecked against the DNA. TRBV21-1 is deemed a pseudogene. The CDR3 totals 16 residues. In DNA form, the CDR3 reads TGTGCCAGCACCTCCGGCGGGACAGGGGGCCGGTATGGCTACACCTTC. This gives the protein CASTSGGTGGRYGYTF.

This clone was detected only once. J is TRBJ2-5 and V is TRBV19; TRBD1 agrees at 7 bases. CDR1 and CDR2 (germline): LNHDA, SQIVND (reference sequence). V shed 6 bases, J shed 0 bases, and the junction held 7 bases outside the gene matches. The CDR3 sequence is 15 residues long. Written as DNA, the CDR3 is TGTGCCAGTAGCTCGGGCAGGGGGAACCAAGAGACCCAGTACTTC. This codes for CASSSGRGNQETQYF.

V gene TRBV29-1 combines with J gene TRBJ2-3; D unclear. CDR3 length equals 15 residues. CDR1 SQVTM and CDR2 ANQGSEA come from the germline V gene. Trimming stripped 1 base from V and 2 bases from J, with 13 bases between. CDR3 sequence reads: CSVEGLLGSTDTQYF. In DNA form, the CDR3 reads TGCAGCGTTGAAGGGCTATTGGGGTCCACAGATACGCAGTATTTT.

The CDR3 bases are TGCGCCAGCTACCCCCGGACAGGAGAAAAGCAGTACTTC. Protein: CASYPRTGEKQYF. The chain joins TRBV5-1 to TRBJ2-7, with 7 bases lining up with TRBD1. This CDR3 contains 13 residues. Unmatched junction bases numbered 12, after V lost 7 bases and J lost 8 bases. CDR1 and CDR2 (germline): SGHRS, YFSETQ.

This chain connects TRBV7-8 to TRBJ2-5; D not certain. The germline V gene encodes CDR1 SGHVS and CDR2 FQNEAQ. V was clipped by 7 bases and J by 5 bases, with 5 bases between them. The CDR3 is 10 amino acids. CDR3 region: CASIGETQYF. The CDR3 nucleotides are TGTGCCAGCATCGGGGAGACCCAGTACTTC.